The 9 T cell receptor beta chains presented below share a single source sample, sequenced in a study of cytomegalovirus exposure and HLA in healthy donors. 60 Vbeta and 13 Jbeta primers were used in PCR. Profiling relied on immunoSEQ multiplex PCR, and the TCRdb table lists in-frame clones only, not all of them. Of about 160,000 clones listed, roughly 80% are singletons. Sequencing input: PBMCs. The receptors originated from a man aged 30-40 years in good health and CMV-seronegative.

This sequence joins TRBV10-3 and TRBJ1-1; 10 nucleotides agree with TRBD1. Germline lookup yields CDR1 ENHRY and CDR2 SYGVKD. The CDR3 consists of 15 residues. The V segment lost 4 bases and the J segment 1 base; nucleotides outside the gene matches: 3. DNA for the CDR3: TGTGCCATCAGTGTGGACAGGGGGTCGAACACTGAAGCTTTCTTT. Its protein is CAISVDRGSNTEAFF.

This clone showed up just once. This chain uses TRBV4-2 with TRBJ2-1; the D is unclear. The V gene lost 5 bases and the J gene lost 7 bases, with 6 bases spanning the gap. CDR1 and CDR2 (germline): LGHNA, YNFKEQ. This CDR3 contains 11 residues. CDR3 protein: CASSSQNEQFF. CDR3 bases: TGTGCCAGCAGCTCCCAAAATGAGCAGTTCTTC.

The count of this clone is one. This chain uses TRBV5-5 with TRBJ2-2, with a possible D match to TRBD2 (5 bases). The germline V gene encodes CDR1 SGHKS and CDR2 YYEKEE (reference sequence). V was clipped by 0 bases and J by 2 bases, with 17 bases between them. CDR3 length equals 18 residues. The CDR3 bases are TGTGCCAGCAGCTTGGACGGATCCTTGGACTTTAACACCGGGGAGCTGTTTTTT. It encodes CASSLDGSLDFNTGELFF.

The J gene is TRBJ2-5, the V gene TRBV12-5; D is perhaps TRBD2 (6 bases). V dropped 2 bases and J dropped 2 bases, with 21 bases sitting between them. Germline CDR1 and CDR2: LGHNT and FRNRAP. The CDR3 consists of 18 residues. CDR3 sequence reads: CASGLPLLKRREQETQYF. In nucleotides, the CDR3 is TGTGCTAGTGGTTTGCCTCTCCTTAAGAGGAGGGAGCAAGAGACCCAGTACTTC.

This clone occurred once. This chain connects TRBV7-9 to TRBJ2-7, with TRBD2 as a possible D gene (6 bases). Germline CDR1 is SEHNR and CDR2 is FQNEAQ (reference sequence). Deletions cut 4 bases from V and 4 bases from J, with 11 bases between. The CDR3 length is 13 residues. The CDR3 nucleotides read TGTGCCAGCAGCTCTAACGGACTATACGAGCAGTACTTC. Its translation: CASSSNGLYEQYF. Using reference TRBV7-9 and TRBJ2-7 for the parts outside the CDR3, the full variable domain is DTGVSQNPRHKITKRGQNVTFRCDPISEHNRLYWYRQTLGQGPEFLTYFQNEAQLEKSRLLSDRFSAERPKGSFSTLEIQRTEQGDSAMYLCASSSNGLYEQYFGPGTRLTVT.

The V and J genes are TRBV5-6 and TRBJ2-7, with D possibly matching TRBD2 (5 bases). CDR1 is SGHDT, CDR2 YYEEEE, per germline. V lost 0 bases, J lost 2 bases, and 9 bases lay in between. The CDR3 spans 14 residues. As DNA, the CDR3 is TGTGCCAGCAGCTTGGGGGGAGCAACCTACGAGCAGTACTTC. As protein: CASSLGGATYEQYF.

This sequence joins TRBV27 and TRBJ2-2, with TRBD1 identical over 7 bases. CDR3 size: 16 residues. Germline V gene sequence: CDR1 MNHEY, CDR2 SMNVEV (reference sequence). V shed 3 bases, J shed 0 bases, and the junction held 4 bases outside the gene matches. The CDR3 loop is CASSFSTGANTGELFF. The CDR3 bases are TGTGCCAGCAGTTTTTCTACAGGGGCGAACACCGGGGAGCTGTTTTTT.

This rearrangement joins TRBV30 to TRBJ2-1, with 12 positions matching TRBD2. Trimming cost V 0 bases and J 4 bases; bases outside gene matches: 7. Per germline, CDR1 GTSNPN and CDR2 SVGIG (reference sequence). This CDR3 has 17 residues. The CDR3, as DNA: TGTGCCTGGAGTGTTTTCAGGACTAGCGGGACTTACAATGAGCAGTTCTTC. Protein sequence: CAWSVFRTSGTYNEQFF.

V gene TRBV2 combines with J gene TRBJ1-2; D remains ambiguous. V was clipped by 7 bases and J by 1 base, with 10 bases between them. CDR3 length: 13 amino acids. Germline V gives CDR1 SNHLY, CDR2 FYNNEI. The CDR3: CASNTGINYGYTF. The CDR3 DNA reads TGTGCCAGCAATACCGGGATTAACTATGGCTACACCTTC.